Below, 27 T cell receptor beta chains from the same sample are listed, as sequenced in a study of CD8+CD57+ T cells in acquired aplastic anemia. Patients chosen for sequencing had shown CD8+CD57+ cell expansion by flow cytometry. Genomic DNA was employed as the template in profiling TCR beta VDJ and CDR3. One entry per CDR3 protein, called by TCRdb with MiXCR from the reads. The data contain nearly 60,000 distinct CDR3 sequences, around 60% of them singletons. Sample: sorted CD4+, CD8+, or CD8+CD57+ T cells (not recorded which) from PBMCs. The receptor source for this set is a human donor with aplastic anemia.

This clonotype is categorized as medium-sized. This sequence joins TRBV19 and TRBJ1-4, with D possibly TRBD1 on 5 matching bases. CDR1 and CDR2 (germline): LNHDA, SQIVND (reference sequence). V lost 11 bases and J 5 bases, leaving 12 bases between the germline ends. The CDR3 is 12 amino acids. CDR3 residues: CAVGGGNEKLFF. The CDR3 DNA follows: TGTGCCGTCGGTGGGGGAAATGAAAAACTGTTTTTT. Based on the CDR3 plus reference TRBV19 and TRBJ1-4, the full variable domain is DGGITQSPKYLFRKEGQNVTLSCEQNLNHDAMYWYRQDPGQGLRLIYYSQIVNDFQKGDIAEGYSVSREKKESFPLTVTSAQKNPTAFYLCAVGGGNEKLFFGSGTQLSVL.

The chain uses TRBV10-3 and TRBJ1-1, with D maybe TRBD1 (6 bases). The CDR3 is 16 amino acids. Deletions cut 7 bases from V and 3 bases from J, with 21 bases between. Germline V gene data show CDR1 as ENHRY and CDR2 as SYGVKD. Here the CDR3 reads CAITANSGGADTEAFF. The CDR3 DNA sequence: TGTGCCATCACAGCCAATAGCGGGGGGGCAGACACTGAAGCTTTCTTT.

This clonotype was seen a few times. The rearrangement joins TRBV10-1 to TRBJ2-5; 9 bases fit TRBD1. Germline V lookup: CDR1 WNHNN, CDR2 SYGVQD (reference sequence). The CDR3 has 16 residues. Losses at the gene ends were 4 bases for V and 3 bases for J; bases not matched to a gene: 9. The DNA of the CDR3 is TGCGCCAGCAGTGGATCTTTGGGACAGGGCGAAGAGACCCAGTACTTC. Translation: CASSGSLGQGEETQYF.

There are many counts of this clonotype. The chain links TRBV4-3 to TRBJ2-7; no clear D gene. This CDR3 is 16 amino acids long. V was shortened by 0 bases and J by 3 bases, with 15 bases between the two germline ends. Germline CDR1 and CDR2: LGHNA and YSLEER. The CDR3 sequence: CASSQEGDVPIYEQYF. CDR3 nucleotides: TGCGCCAGCAGCCAAGAAGGAGACGTTCCCATCTACGAGCAGTACTTC.

Remarks on this clonotype: A read error may be the cause here, since a much bigger clone is one base away. The gene calls are TRBV27 and TRBJ2-1; 9 bases map to TRBD2. CDR3 length: 13 amino acids. CDR1 MNHEY and CDR2 SMNVEV come from the germline V gene (reference sequence). CDR3 bases: TGTGCCAGCAAAAGCGGGGGGTACAATGAGCAGCTCTTC. This encodes CASKSGGYNEQLF.

This chain joins TRBV11-3 and TRBJ2-7; TRBD2 matches 16 bases. Germline V lookup: CDR1 SGHNT, CDR2 YENEEA. Germline trimming cut 5 bases from V and 6 bases from J; bases unmatched to any gene: 4. CDR3 length equals 15 residues. The CDR3 coding sequence is TGTGCCAGCAGCCCGGGACTAGCGGGGGGGCTCGAGCAGTACTTC. This translates into CASSPGLAGGLEQYF.

This clonotype showed up just a few times. V and J are TRBV10-3 and TRBJ2-7, with 8 positions matching TRBD1. Looked up from germline, CDR1 is ENHRY and CDR2 is SYGVKD. V trimming: 6 bases; J trimming: 5 bases; junction bases outside the gene matches: 12. This CDR3 contains 15 residues. The CDR3 nucleotides are TGTGCCATCAGGTGGACGGACAGGGACATCAACGAGCAGTACTTC. Translation gives CAIRWTDRDINEQYF.

This clonotype was seen repeatedly, ten times or more. The chain links TRBV19 to TRBJ1-6; tentatively, D is TRBD1 (5 bases). This CDR3 has 15 amino acids. CDR1 and CDR2 (germline): LNHDA, SQIVND (reference sequence). Between the trimmed V and J ends, which lost 1 base and 8 bases, there was a span of 12 bases. The CDR3 spells CASSIGRGWDSPLHF. The DNA for the CDR3 is TGTGCCAGTAGTATAGGGCGGGGCTGGGATTCACCCCTCCACTTT.

V and J are TRBV15 and TRBJ1-6; no definite D call. Trimming cost V 4 bases and J 5 bases, with 3 bases left between them. CDR1 is LNHNV, CDR2 YYDKDF, per germline (reference sequence). The CDR3 length is 12 residues. The CDR3: CATSTDNSPLHF. The CDR3 DNA sequence: TGTGCCACCAGCACCGATAATTCACCCCTCCACTTT.

The chain is built from TRBV10-3 and TRBJ1-1, with 7 bases matching TRBD1. The CDR3 is 14 residues long. Germline V gives CDR1 ENHRY, CDR2 SYGVKD. V gave up 6 bases and J gave up 1 base; unmatched junction bases: 5. CDR3 sequence reads: CAIRLGTANTEAFF. CDR3 DNA: TGTGCCATCAGGCTCGGGACAGCGAACACTGAAGCTTTCTTT.

This clonotype is labeled medium-sized. The gene calls are TRBV2 and TRBJ2-5; 7 nucleotides align to TRBD2. Germline CDR1 and CDR2: SNHLY and FYNNEI. The CDR3 has 14 residues. V lost 3 bases to trimming and J lost 2 bases; unmatched junction nucleotides: 3. The CDR3 DNA reads TGTGCCAGCAGTGACCTGGGGGGGCAAGAGACCCAGTACTTC. As protein: CASSDLGGQETQYF. The full variable domain, with the rest looked up from reference TRBV2 and TRBJ2-5, is EPEVTQTPSHQVTQMGQEVILRCVPISNHLYFYWYRQILGQKVEFLVSFYNNEISEKSEIFDDQFSVERPDGSNFTLKIRSTKLEDSAMYFCASSDLGGQETQYFGPGTRLLVL.

Turning to this clonotype: A much larger clone is a single base away; this may be a read error. The chain joins TRBV7-8 to TRBJ1-4; 10 nucleotides align to TRBD1. Per germline, CDR1 SGHVS and CDR2 FQNEAQ. CDR3 length equals 14 residues. V trimming: 5 bases; J trimming: 7 bases; junction bases outside the gene matches: 4. CDR3 bases: TGTGCCAGCAGCCCTCGGACAGGGGGTGAAAAACTGTTTTTT. This sequence encodes CASSPRTGGEKLFF.

At least ten counts were recorded for this clonotype. The J gene is TRBJ2-3, the V gene TRBV7-8; D remains ambiguous. The CDR3 has 14 amino acids. Germline CDR1 reads SGHVS; CDR2 reads FQNEAQ. Trimming took 5 bases from V and 6 from J, leaving 15 bases between them. CDR3 DNA: TGTGCCAGCAGCGCATCCGGGCTTCACGATACGCAGTATTTT. This gives the protein CASSASGLHDTQYF.

The chain couples TRBV29-1 to TRBJ1-2; 7 positions agree with TRBD1. Germline CDR1 SQVTM, CDR2 ANQGSEA. The CDR3 has 13 amino acids. V trimming: 8 bases; J trimming: 5 bases; junction bases outside the gene matches: 11. This CDR3 is CSTRRQGEYGYTF. DNA of the CDR3: TGCAGCACCCGAAGACAGGGCGAGTATGGCTACACCTTC.

This clonotype has at least ten counts. V is TRBV4-1 and J is TRBJ2-7; D perhaps matches TRBD2 (6 bases). V shed 3 bases and J shed 3 bases, with 18 bases lying between them. The CDR3 loop spans 16 amino acids. Germline-derived CDR1 and CDR2 are MGHRA and YSYEKL. CDR3: CASSQSGGVLYYEQYF. The CDR3 coding sequence is TGCGCCAGCAGCCAGTCCGGCGGGGTCTTATACTACGAGCAGTACTTC.

A note on this clonotype: A junction end diverges from the germline sequence, so it may reflect a read error. The V and J genes are TRBV9 and TRBJ1-2; the D is unclear. This CDR3 is built from 14 residues. From germline, CDR1 is SGDLS and CDR2 YYNGEE. The CDR3 here is CASSPHDNPGGCTF. The CDR3 DNA reads as TGTGCCAGCAGCCCACACGATAATCCGGGTGGCTGCACCTTC.

This clonotype was counted many times. V is TRBV5-6 and J is TRBJ1-2; TRBD1 aligns across 7 bases. Trimming took 6 bases from V and 5 from J; bases not matched to a gene: 7. Germline V gives CDR1 SGHDT, CDR2 YYEEEE. This CDR3 comprises 13 residues. The chain's CDR3 is CASTPGQTYGYTF. The CDR3 bases are TGTGCCAGCACCCCGGGACAGACTTATGGCTACACCTTC.

In its sample, this clonotype was seen many times. The rearrangement links TRBV9 to TRBJ1-2; D is uncertain. V was clipped by 0 bases and J by 3 bases, with 9 bases between them. The CDR3 totals 14 residues. The germline V gene encodes CDR1 SGDLS and CDR2 YYNGEE. CDR3 nucleotides: TGTGCCAGCAGCGTAGGCAGACCCGACTATGGCTACACCTTC. Its translation is CASSVGRPDYGYTF.

The J gene is TRBJ2-7, the V gene TRBV20-1; TRBD2 matches at 8 bases. This CDR3 spans 16 amino acids. Looked up from germline, CDR1 is DFQATT and CDR2 is SNEGSKA (reference sequence). V gave up 4 bases and J gave up 4 bases; unmatched junction bases: 15. The CDR3 loop is CSATPMAGGAEYEQYF. As DNA, the CDR3 is TGCAGTGCTACTCCGATGGCCGGGGGGGCTGAGTACGAGCAGTACTTC.

The CDR3 DNA reads TGCAGCGTTGCGGAAGCCTACGAGCAGTACTTC. Translation: CSVAEAYEQYF. The chain has TRBV29-1 and TRBJ2-7; unclear D gene. Germline V gene lookup returns CDR1 SQVTM and CDR2 ANQGSEA. The CDR3 consists of 11 residues. The V and J ends lost 4 bases and 2 bases respectively, with 6 bases between them.

The chain recombines TRBV9 with TRBJ2-7; 15 nucleotides agree with TRBD2. Germline CDR1 is SGDLS and CDR2 is YYNGEE. The CDR3 totals 16 residues. V lost 4 bases and J lost 5; bases outside the gene matches: 7. CDR3 nucleotides: TGTGCCAGCAGCCCCGGACTAGCGGGAGGGCTGGACGAGCAGTACTTC. Protein product: CASSPGLAGGLDEQYF.

This rearrangement joins TRBV4-3 to TRBJ2-7; D unresolved. From germline, CDR1 is LGHNA and CDR2 YSLEER. With 4 bases removed from V and 2 bases from J, the gap between germline ends came to 21 bases. The CDR3 runs to 17 residues. The CDR3 DNA is TGCGCCAGCAGCCTACAGAGGCTCGCGAAAGGGACCTACGAGCAGTACTTC. This sequence encodes CASSLQRLAKGTYEQYF.

The V gene is TRBV29-1, the J gene TRBJ2-7, with 9 bases matching TRBD1. This CDR3 contains 14 residues. The ends lost 3 bases at V and 5 bases at J; junction bases unmatched: 8. Germline V lookup: CDR1 SQVTM, CDR2 ANQGSEA. The CDR3 sequence is CSVDRGQGLDEQYF. The DNA of the CDR3 is TGCAGCGTTGATAGGGGACAGGGTCTCGACGAGCAGTACTTC.

This clonotype was picked up many times. The gene calls are TRBV13 and TRBJ2-1; 8 bases are a match to TRBD1. The V segment lost 4 bases and the J segment 5 bases; nucleotides outside the gene matches: 10. The CDR3 contains 16 residues. Germline CDR1 reads PRHDT; CDR2 reads FYEKMQ (reference sequence). CDR3 in DNA: TGTGCCAGCAGCTCCTCCTCCGGGACAGGTGACAATGAGCAGTTCTTC. Translating it yields CASSSSSGTGDNEQFF. The complete variable domain, with remaining parts taken from reference TRBV13 and TRBJ2-1, reads AAGVIQSPRHLIKEKRETATLKCYPIPRHDTVYWYQQGPGQDPQFLISFYEKMQSDKGSIPDRFSAQQFSDYHSELNMSSLELGDSALYFCASSSSSGTGDNEQFFGPGTRLTVL.

Of note for this clonotype: Just one base apart from a much larger clone, this may be a read error. The V and J genes are TRBV5-1 and TRBJ2-3, with TRBD2 identical over 8 bases. Germline V gene data show CDR1 as SGHRS and CDR2 as YFSETQ. The ends lost 7 bases at V and 5 bases at J; junction bases unmatched: 9. The CDR3 has 14 amino acids. Written as DNA, the CDR3 is TGCGCCAGCGCCGGGCGGCTAGCGGGAGATACGCAGTATTTT. Protein product: CASAGRLAGDTQYF. The complete variable domain, with remaining parts taken from reference TRBV5-1 and TRBJ2-3, reads KAGVTQTPRYLIKTRGQQVTLSCSPISGHRSVSWYQQTPGQGLQFLFEYFSETQRNKGNFPGRFSGRQFSNSRSEMNVSTLELGDSALYLCASAGRLAGDTQYFGPGTRLTVL.

This clonotype was counted many times. The genes are TRBV15 and TRBJ2-3, with D tentatively TRBD1 (6 bases). CDR1 LNHNV and CDR2 YYDKDF come from the germline V gene (reference sequence). The CDR3 has 15 residues. The ends were cut back, 1 base at V and 6 bases at J, with 14 bases in the middle. Written as DNA, the CDR3 is TGTGCCACCAGCAGAGCGGCGGACAGTCTTGATACGCAGTATTTT. Its protein is CATSRAADSLDTQYF.

The chain carries TRBV19 and TRBJ2-7; TRBD1 matches at 10 bases. Germline trimming cut 5 bases from V and 4 bases from J; bases unmatched to any gene: 5. The germline V gene has CDR1 LNHDA and CDR2 SQIVND (reference sequence). The CDR3 is 14 residues long. In nucleotides, the CDR3 is TGTGCCAGTAGTCCCCGGGACAGGGGTTACGAGCAGTACTTC. Protein: CASSPRDRGYEQYF.